The present entry profiles one TCR beta chain with its context. Its binding antigen is unknown. No much larger clone exists at a distance of one base, and base qualities are not known. The CDR3 regions of human TCRbeta chains were analyzed by immunosequencing. The authors processed their data as follows. Repertoire TCRs were matched against a reference library of SARS-CoV-2-specific TCRs generated with the MIRA antigen-specificity platform. Breadth was defined as the fraction of unique TCRs that were SARS-CoV-2-associated, and depth was defined as the fraction of total T cells that were SARS-CoV-2-associated. Using the MIRA data, each spike-specific TCR was mapped to the spike region that the TCR reacts to and placed in a CD4 or CD8 class. Log10-transformed breadth and depth values were compared by one-way ANOVA with Sidak's multiple comparisons tests. The table was pulled from immuneACCESS by TCRdb, which kept in-frame rearrangements only. Such tables lose some clones; where checked, under half of the loss comes from unresolved V genes, and the rest has no known cause. V and J calls and clone size are copied from that table; D and trimming were computed from the DNA. The sample yields roughly 130,000 clones; 88% were counted once. Jointly, the top ten make up roughly 8% of the sample.

The sample's time point label, in plain terms: baseline before first vaccination. Vaccinee samples were obtained from the UK trials COV001 and COV002, which included a single-blind randomized controlled phase 2/3 trial of AZD1222 (ChAdOx1 nCoV-19) in healthy adults. For TCRbeta chain sequencing, PBMC samples were collected from trial participants at day 0 and at day 28 after the second dose. The sample originates from a study of T cell responses to AZD1222 COVID-19 vaccine (dated by TCRdb to about 2021). As for the study more broadly: Because spike-specific TCR depth and breadth did not differ between the two schedules, AZD1222 recipients who got a second dose at roughly 4 weeks were pooled with those who got a second dose at roughly 12 weeks. Trial participants were enrolled by age into subgroups of 18-55, 56-69 and 70-plus years, and around 150, 28 and 57 TCR-sequenced participants, respectively, were included in these subgroups. TCR sequencing was performed for roughly 240 trial participants, of whom some 200 were given two doses of AZD1222 and around 25 were given two doses of MenACWY control vaccine.

Summary of the overall study and its limitations: CD4 TCRs associated with the vaccine covered the entire spike protein, and the dominant responses were in regions 160-218 and 743-854. Spike-specific TCR breadth and depth rose significantly after two AZD1222 doses compared with day 0 and with MenACWY recipients. Epitopes outside the regions mutated in the B.1.351 and B.1.1.7 variants were reportedly recognized by nearly half of the unique spike-specific TCRs. Conclusions about previously exposed vaccinees were limited because only six AZD1222 recipients were SARS-CoV-2 seropositive at baseline. Because no day 14 peak-response samples were available, the repertoires could be characterized only after the peak T cell response. The 56-69-year group was small, and its depth increase did not reach significance, likely because of low power. Most participants were white British and females outnumbered males, and the authors suggested that clonal diversity may have been underestimated.

Inclusive of the bounding cysteine and phenylalanine, the CDR3 is 17 residues long. The CDR3 DNA has 51 bases and is translated from base 1. The germline V gene (reference sequence) specifies PRHDT as CDR1 and FYEKMQ as CDR2. The V end gives up 3 bases and the J end 2 bases, leaving 7 bases in the junction not matched to a gene. The specimen was peripheral blood, collected on day 0 of AZD1222 vaccination. The TCR sequence derives from an adult in good health. The chain was built from TRBV13 and TRBJ1-3; 10 bases in between match TRBD1. The CDR3 reads as follows: CASSFRADRGPGNTIYF. The DNA sequence is as follows: TGTGCCAGCAGCTTCCGAGCCGACAGGGGGCCTGGAAACACCATATATTTT.